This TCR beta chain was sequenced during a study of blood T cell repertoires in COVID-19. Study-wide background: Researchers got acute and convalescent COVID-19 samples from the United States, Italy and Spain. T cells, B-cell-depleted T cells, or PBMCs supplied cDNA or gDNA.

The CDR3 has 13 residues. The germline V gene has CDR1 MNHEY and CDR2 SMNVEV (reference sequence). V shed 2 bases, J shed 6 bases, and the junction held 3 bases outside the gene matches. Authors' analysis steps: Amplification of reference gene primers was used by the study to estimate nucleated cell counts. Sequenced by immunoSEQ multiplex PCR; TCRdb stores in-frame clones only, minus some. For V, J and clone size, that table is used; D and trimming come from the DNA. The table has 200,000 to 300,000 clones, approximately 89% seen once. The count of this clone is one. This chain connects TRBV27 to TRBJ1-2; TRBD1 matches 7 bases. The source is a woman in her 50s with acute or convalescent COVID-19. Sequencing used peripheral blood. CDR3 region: CASSLRGGHGYTF. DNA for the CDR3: TGTGCCAGCAGTTTACGAGGGGGCCATGGCTACACCTTC.